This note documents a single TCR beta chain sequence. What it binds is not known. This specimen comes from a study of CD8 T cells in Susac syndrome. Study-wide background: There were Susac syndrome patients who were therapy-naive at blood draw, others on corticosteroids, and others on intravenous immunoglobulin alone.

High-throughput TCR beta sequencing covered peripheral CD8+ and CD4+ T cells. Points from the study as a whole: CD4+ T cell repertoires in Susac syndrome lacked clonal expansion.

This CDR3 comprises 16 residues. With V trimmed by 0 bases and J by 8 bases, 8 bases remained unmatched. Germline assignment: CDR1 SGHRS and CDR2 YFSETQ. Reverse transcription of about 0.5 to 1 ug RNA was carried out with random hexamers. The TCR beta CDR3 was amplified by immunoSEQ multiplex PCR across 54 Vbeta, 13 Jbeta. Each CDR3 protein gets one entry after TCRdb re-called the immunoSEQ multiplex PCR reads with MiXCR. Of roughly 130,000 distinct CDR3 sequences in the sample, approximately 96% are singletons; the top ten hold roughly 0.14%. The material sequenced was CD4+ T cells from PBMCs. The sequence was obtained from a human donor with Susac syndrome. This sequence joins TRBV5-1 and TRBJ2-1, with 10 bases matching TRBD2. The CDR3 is CASSLELAGVGHEQFF. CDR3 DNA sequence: TGCGCCAGCAGCTTGGAGCTAGCGGGAGTTGGGCATGAGCAGTTCTTC. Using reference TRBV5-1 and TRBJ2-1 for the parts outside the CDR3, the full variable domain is KAGVTQTPRYLIKTRGQQVTLSCSPISGHRSVSWYQQTPGQGLQFLFEYFSETQRNKGNFPGRFSGRQFSNSRSEMNVSTLELGDSALYLCASSLELAGVGHEQFFGPGTRLTVL.